The present TCR beta chain was sequenced within a study of cytomegalovirus exposure and HLA in healthy donors. The wider study: Falling in the Caucasian-associated ancestry cluster were 81% of under 450 genotyped donors. General observations from the study: Highly shared variants forming one cluster were likely a sequencing artifact.

With respect to this clone: Its antigen is as yet unknown.

PCR employed 60 Vbeta and 13 Jbeta primers. The repertoire was sequenced with immunoSEQ multiplex PCR; TCRdb's copy has only in-frame clones and lacks some. The data show approximately 170,000 clones, roughly 85% seen once. V lost 4 bases and J 1 base, leaving 14 bases between the germline ends. The CDR3 consists of 16 residues. Germline values: CDR1 SGHDT, CDR2 YYEEEE. The TCR sequence derives from a boy aged 2 to 10 in good health and CMV-seronegative. Sequencing was done on a sample of PBMCs. The rearrangement joins TRBV5-6 to TRBJ2-2; D might be TRBD1 (6 bases). The chain's CDR3 is CASSEGTTGNTGELFF. DNA for the CDR3: TGTGCCAGCAGCGAAGGGACGACAGGGAACACCGGGGAGCTGTTTTTT.